The sequence of this TCR beta chain was determined in a study of blood T cell repertoires in COVID-19. About the study: Samples representing acute and convalescent COVID-19 were sourced from the United States, Italy and Spain. In each case, the material was cDNA or gDNA derived from T cells, B-cell-depleted T cells, or PBMCs.

The germline gives CDR1 SGHDT, CDR2 YYEEEE. J gave up 4 bases and V 4 bases, and 10 bases lay outside the gene matches. The CDR3 is made up of 16 amino acids. Per the study methods: For nucleated cells, counts were estimated from reference gene primer amplification. Repertoires were generated with immunoSEQ multiplex PCR, while TCRdb's copy carries only in-frame clones and drops some. From that table come the V and J calls and clone size; the DNA was used to work out D and trimming. The top ten hold about 2.2% of the sample, which has roughly 290,000 clones, 75% to 90% seen once. The TCR originated in a woman aged 30 to 39 who had recovered from COVID-19. The chain has TRBV5-6 and TRBJ2-7; TRBD2 aligns across 11 bases. Sequencing was done on a sample of peripheral blood. In DNA, the CDR3 is TGTGCCAGCAGCCCAATGACTAGCGGGACCCTGTACGAGCAGTACTTC. It codes for CASSPMTSGTLYEQYF.